This TCR beta chain was sequenced in a study of brain T cells in children with intractable seizures. The data were produced by immunoSEQ multiplex PCR, yet TCRdb's version contains in-frame clones alone and is incomplete. The profile shows about 80,000 clones, about 90% of them singletons. The V segment lost 0 bases and the J segment 6 bases; nucleotides outside the gene matches: 8. Germline CDR1 reads SGHDT; CDR2 reads YYEEEE. The length of the CDR3 is 16 residues. The receptor was isolated from a girl aged 2 to 10 with Rasmussen encephalitis and intractable seizures. The sequencing here drew on peripheral blood, taken at surgery. The chain uses TRBV5-6 and TRBJ2-7; 11 bases match TRBD2. The CDR3 is CASSLAPTSGAGEQYF. Here the CDR3 DNA reads TGTGCCAGCAGCTTGGCCCCGACTAGCGGGGCCGGCGAGCAGTACTTC.